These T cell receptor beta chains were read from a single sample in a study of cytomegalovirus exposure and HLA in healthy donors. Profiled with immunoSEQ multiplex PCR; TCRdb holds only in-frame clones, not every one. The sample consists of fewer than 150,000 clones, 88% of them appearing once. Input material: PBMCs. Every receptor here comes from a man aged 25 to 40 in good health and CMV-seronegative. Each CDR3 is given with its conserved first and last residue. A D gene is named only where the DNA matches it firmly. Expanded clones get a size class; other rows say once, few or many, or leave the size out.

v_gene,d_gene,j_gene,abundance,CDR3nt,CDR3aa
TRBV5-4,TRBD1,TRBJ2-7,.,TGTGCCAGCAGCCCCCAAATTGGGACAGGGTCCTACGAGCAGTACTTC,CASSPQIGTGSYEQYF
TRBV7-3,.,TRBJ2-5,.,TGTGCCAGCAGCTTAGTCGCGCAAGAGACCCAGTACTTC,CASSLVAQETQYF
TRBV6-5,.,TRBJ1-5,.,TGTGCCAGCAGTTCATCCGGGACATCCAAGCCCCAGCATTTT,CASSSSGTSKPQHF
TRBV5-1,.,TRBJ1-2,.,TGCGCCAGCAGCCCACAGGGAGACTATGGCTACACCTTC,CASSPQGDYGYTF
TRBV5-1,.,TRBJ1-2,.,TGCGCCAGCAGCTTGGAGCAGGCTTCCTATGGCTACACCTTC,CASSLEQASYGYTF
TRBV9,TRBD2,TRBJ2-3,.,TGTGCCAGCAGCCCCCTAGCGGGAGGAGCCACAGATACGCAGTATTTT,CASSPLAGGATDTQYF
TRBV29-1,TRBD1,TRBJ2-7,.,TGCAGCCCCATGTACGGGACAGAACGCGAGCAGTACTTC,CSPMYGTEREQYF
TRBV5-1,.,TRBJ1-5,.,TGCGCCAGCAGCTTGTCAGCGGGGGCCAATCAGCCCCAGCATTTT,CASSLSAGANQPQHF
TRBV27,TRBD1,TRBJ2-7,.,TGTGCCAGCAGTTCAGGACAGGGGGCTATGGGGGAGCAGTACTTC,CASSSGQGAMGEQYF
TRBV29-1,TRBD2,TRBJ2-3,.,TGCAGCGTGCGACCGACGGGGACTAGAACAGATACGCAGTATTTT,CSVRPTGTRTDTQYF
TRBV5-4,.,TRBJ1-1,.,TGTGCCAGCAGCTTGGGCGGGAAGGGAAATACTGAAGCTTTCTTT,CASSLGGKGNTEAFF
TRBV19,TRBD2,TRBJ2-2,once,TGTGCCAGTAGTGTTAGCGGGCCCAACACCGGGGAGCTGTTTTTT,CASSVSGPNTGELFF
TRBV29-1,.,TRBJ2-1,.,TGCAGCGCCCCAAGATCGGGCAATGAGCAGTTCTTC,CSAPRSGNEQFF
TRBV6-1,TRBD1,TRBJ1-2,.,TGTGCCAGCACCGTAGACAGGGGGGACGGCTACACCTTC,CASTVDRGDGYTF
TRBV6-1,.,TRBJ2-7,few,TGTGCCAGCAGTACAGGGTACCCCTACGAGCAGTACTTC,CASSTGYPYEQYF